One and the same sample provided the 25 T cell receptor beta chains below, sequenced in a study of blood T cell repertoires in COVID-19. Profiled with immunoSEQ multiplex PCR; TCRdb holds only in-frame clones, not every one. Of about 160,000 clones in the sample, about 80% were seen once. Sequenced input: peripheral blood. Source of these receptors: a man aged 60-69 years with acute or convalescent COVID-19.

This clone was observed a few times. The chain carries TRBV25-1 and TRBJ2-7; no clear D gene. The CDR3 covers 11 residues. The V end lost 2 bases, the J end lost 6 bases, and 5 bases lay between the germline ends. Germline V CDR1 and CDR2: MGHDK, SYGVNS. The CDR3 DNA follows: TGTGCCAGCAGTGAAAACTCCGAGCAGTACTTC. It yields the protein CASSENSEQYF.

The chain carries TRBV15 and TRBJ2-1, with a tentative D call TRBD2 (5 bases). Germline loops: CDR1 LNHNV, CDR2 YYDKDF (reference sequence). V lost 0 bases, J lost 8 bases, and 17 bases lay in between. The CDR3 length is 16 residues. The CDR3 sequence is CATSRDSLAYGDEQFF. CDR3 nucleotides: TGTGCCACCAGCAGAGATAGCCTAGCCTATGGAGATGAGCAGTTCTTC.

J is TRBJ1-2 and V is TRBV30; maybe TRBD1 (6 bases). V was pared by 2 bases and J by 8 bases, with 18 bases between. Germline CDR1 and CDR2: GTSNPN and SVGIG (reference sequence). This CDR3 spans 14 amino acids. CDR3 residues: CAWSLQGPMGGYTF. The CDR3 DNA follows: TGTGCCTGGAGTCTACAGGGCCCCATGGGGGGCTACACCTTC.

The chain is built from TRBV20-1 and TRBJ1-2, with 9 bases fitting TRBD1. Germline CDR1 DFQATT, CDR2 SNEGSKA (reference sequence). Trimming took 7 bases from V and 8 from J; bases not matched to a gene: 5. There are 11 residues in the CDR3. The CDR3 region is CSVRQGGGYTF. DNA of the CDR3: TGCAGTGTAAGACAGGGGGGAGGCTACACCTTC.

V is TRBV7-2 and J is TRBJ2-7; a weak D match, TRBD2 (6 bases). The ends were cut back, 5 bases at V and 7 bases at J, with 12 bases in the middle. The V gene's germline CDR1 is SGHTA and CDR2 FQGNSA. This CDR3 is built from 12 residues. CDR3 loop: CASSPSGGEQYF. The CDR3 DNA reads as TGTGCCAGCAGCCCCTCCGGAGGGGAGCAGTACTTC.

The chain is built from TRBV7-2 and TRBJ2-7; TRBD2 aligns across 15 bases. The V gene end was trimmed by 4 bases and the J gene end by 7 bases; junction bases not matched to a gene: 8. CDR1 SGHTA and CDR2 FQGNSA come from the germline V gene. CDR3 length: 16 residues. The CDR3 nucleotides read TGTGCCAGCAGCTCCGGACTAGCGGGGGGGCAAAAAGAGCAGTACTTC. Protein product: CASSSGLAGGQKEQYF.

The chain recombines TRBV9 with TRBJ2-4, with D possibly TRBD2 on 6 matching bases. Between the trimmed V and J ends, which lost 0 bases and 8 bases, there was a span of 6 bases. CDR1 and CDR2 from the germline V gene are SGDLS and YYNGEE. The CDR3 runs 12 residues. The CDR3 region is CASSVGEDIQYF. In nucleotides, the CDR3 is TGTGCCAGCAGCGTAGGGGAGGACATTCAGTACTTC.

In this sample, this clone turned up once. The CDR3 nucleotides are TGTGCCAGTGCAGTTAACACCGGGGAGCTGTTTTTT. This sequence encodes CASAVNTGELFF. This rearrangement joins TRBV12-3 or TRBV12-4 to TRBJ2-2; D is uncertain. Trimming removed 9 bases at V and 2 bases at J, with 7 bases between. The CDR3 spans 12 residues.

This clone was found once. CDR3 coding DNA: TGCGCCAGCAGCCAAGCGGGGGGCCCCGAGCAGTACTTC. Its protein product is CASSQAGGPEQYF. The V gene is TRBV4-3, the J gene TRBJ2-7; a weak D match, TRBD2 (7 bases). The CDR3 spans 13 residues. V dropped 1 base and J dropped 6 bases, with 10 bases sitting between them. Germline values: CDR1 LGHNA, CDR2 YSLEER.

V and J are TRBV10-3 and TRBJ2-3, with D tentatively TRBD1 (6 bases). CDR1 and CDR2 (germline): ENHRY, SYGVKD. CDR3 length equals 12 residues. V lost 6 bases and J lost 5, with 9 bases in between. CDR3 DNA: TGTGCCATCAGCCGACAGGAAGATACGCAGTATTTT. Translating gives CAISRQEDTQYF.

The gene calls are TRBV6-5 and TRBJ2-3; no firm D call. Germline assignment: CDR1 MNHEY and CDR2 SVGAGI. The CDR3 sequence is 11 residues long. Trimming pared 8 bases from V and 6 bases from J, leaving 9 bases between. In DNA, the CDR3 is TGTGCCAGCCACAACGGGGATACGCAGTATTTT. Translated: CASHNGDTQYF.

This CDR3 is CASSMGRAYEQYF. In nucleotides, the CDR3 is TGTGCCAGTAGTATGGGCAGGGCCTACGAGCAGTACTTC. The chain employs TRBV19 and TRBJ2-7; TRBD1 might be the D (5 bases). This CDR3 comprises 13 residues. Trimming pared 3 bases from V and 2 bases from J, leaving 8 bases between. The germline gives CDR1 LNHDA, CDR2 SQIVND (reference sequence).

This rearrangement joins TRBV11-2 to TRBJ1-4; D not certain. V dropped 5 bases and J dropped 8 bases, with 15 bases sitting between them. CDR1 and CDR2 from the germline V gene are SGHAT and FQNNGV. This CDR3 is 14 amino acids long. In DNA, the CDR3 is TGTGCCAGCAGCACGGGGTGGGGTTCCGAAAAACTGTTTTTT. Translation gives CASSTGWGSEKLFF.

The J gene is TRBJ2-2, the V gene TRBV7-2, with 9 positions matching TRBD2. Trimming at V came to 2 bases and at J to 8 bases, leaving 15 bases not matched to a gene. CDR1 SGHTA and CDR2 FQGNSA come from the germline V gene. This CDR3 is 18 amino acids long. CDR3 DNA sequence: TGTGCCAGCAGCTTATCCCCAGGGGTAGCGGGGGCTTCTGGGGAGCTGTTTTTT. Amino acid sequence: CASSLSPGVAGASGELFF.

The J gene is TRBJ1-4, the V gene TRBV21-1; TRBD1 is the table's D call, not checked against the DNA. TRBV21-1 is a pseudogene. The CDR3 has 13 residues. CDR3 amino acids: CASSDRDSEKLFF. CDR3 sequence (DNA): TGTGCCAGCAGCGACCGGGACAGTGAAAAACTGTTTTTT.

The chain couples TRBV9 to TRBJ2-2, with D maybe TRBD2 (6 bases). Per the germline V gene, CDR1 is SGDLS and CDR2 is YYNGEE. V was pared by 0 bases and J by 0 bases, with 9 bases between. This CDR3 region has 16 residues. The CDR3 DNA is TGTGCCAGCAGCGTAGGGACTATCTCGAACACCGGGGAGCTGTTTTTT. Its protein product is CASSVGTISNTGELFF.

This clone occurred a few times. V and J are TRBV19 and TRBJ2-1; 7 bases match TRBD1. With 5 bases clipped from V and 12 bases from J, the junction kept 13 bases outside the gene matches. This CDR3 has 14 amino acids. Germline V gene sequence: CDR1 LNHDA, CDR2 SQIVND (reference sequence). The CDR3: CASSVSRQGSVQFF. DNA for the CDR3: TGTGCCAGTAGTGTCAGCCGACAGGGTTCAGTGCAGTTCTTC.

The chain recombines TRBV24-1 with TRBJ1-5, with D possibly TRBD1 on 5 matching bases. Germline lookup yields CDR1 KGHDR and CDR2 SFDVKD. The CDR3 sequence is 15 residues long. Trimming removed 4 bases from V and 1 base from J, with 10 bases in between. CDR3 DNA sequence: TGTGCCACCAGTGAGGGGGGATGGAGCAATCAGCCCCAGCATTTT. Its protein is CATSEGGWSNQPQHF.

The chain uses TRBV28 and TRBJ1-4, with 7 bases aligning to TRBD1. This CDR3 contains 16 residues. Germline V gives CDR1 MDHEN, CDR2 SYDVKM. V gave up 4 bases and J gave up 5 bases; unmatched junction bases: 10. The CDR3 DNA follows: TGTGCCAGCAGTTCCTACGGGACAGCGTCGAATGAAAAACTGTTTTTT. Residues: CASSSYGTASNEKLFF. Full variable domain (outside the CDR3, taken from reference TRBV28 and TRBJ1-4): DVKVTQSSRYLVKRTGEKVFLECVQDMDHENMFWYRQDPGLGLRLIYFSYDVKMKEKGDIPEGYSVSREKKERFSLILESASTNQTSMYLCASSSYGTASNEKLFFGSGTQLSVL.

The chain links TRBV7-9 to TRBJ2-6; TRBD1 is a possible D gene (6 bases). The CDR3 loop spans 15 amino acids. Deletions cut 6 bases from V and 2 bases from J, with 11 bases between. CDR1 and CDR2 from the germline V gene are SEHNR and FQNEAQ (reference sequence). The CDR3 here is CASRQGETGANVLTF. In DNA, the CDR3 is TGTGCCAGCAGACAGGGAGAGACTGGGGCCAACGTCCTGACTTTC.

The chain joins TRBV24-1 to TRBJ1-1; maybe TRBD1 (6 bases). Germline CDR1 KGHDR, CDR2 SFDVKD. Between the trimmed V and J ends, which lost 2 bases and 0 bases, there was a span of 9 bases. CDR3 size: 15 residues. The DNA for the CDR3 is TGTGCCACCAGTGATTCAGGACAGATGAACACTGAAGCTTTCTTT. It specifies CATSDSGQMNTEAFF.

The chain uses TRBV7-9 and TRBJ2-2; 9 positions match TRBD1. The CDR3 has 16 amino acids. CDR1 SEHNR and CDR2 FQNEAQ come from the germline V gene (reference sequence). Trimming at V came to 6 bases and at J to 6 bases, leaving 11 bases not matched to a gene. CDR3: CASSRTGTGMAGELFF. CDR3 DNA: TGTGCCAGCAGTCGAACCGGGACAGGGATGGCCGGGGAGCTGTTTTTT.

V and J are TRBV5-4 and TRBJ2-6; D is unresolved. V was shortened by 2 bases and J by 0 bases, with 3 bases between the two germline ends. Germline V lookup: CDR1 SGHNT, CDR2 YYREEE (reference sequence). The CDR3 has 14 amino acids. The CDR3 is CASSFHSGANVLTF. DNA for the CDR3: TGTGCCAGCAGCTTCCACTCTGGGGCCAACGTCCTGACTTTC.

The chain recombines TRBV25-1 with TRBJ2-1; 7 bases fit TRBD1. This CDR3 has 16 residues. The germline V gene has CDR1 MGHDK and CDR2 SYGVNS. The ends lost 4 bases at V and 5 bases at J; junction bases unmatched: 11. CDR3 DNA sequence: TGTGCCAGCAGTGGAACCGGGACAGCTCGACACAATGAGCAGTTCTTC. This codes for CASSGTGTARHNEQFF. The full variable domain, completed using reference TRBV25-1 and TRBJ2-1, is EADIYQTPRYLVIGTGKKITLECSQTMGHDKMYWYQQDPGMELHLIHYSYGVNSTEKGDLSSESTVSRIRTEHFPLTLESARPSHTSQYLCASSGTGTARHNEQFFGPGTRLTVL.

This chain uses TRBV10-3 with TRBJ1-2; TRBD1 matches 7 bases. CDR3 length: 14 residues. Trimming removed 3 bases from V and 8 bases from J; junction bases left unmatched: 9. Germline CDR1 and CDR2: ENHRY and SYGVKD. This CDR3 is CAISEDRAGRGYTF. The CDR3 DNA reads as TGTGCCATCAGTGAAGACAGGGCGGGCCGAGGCTACACCTTC.